The subject of this entry is one T cell receptor beta chain. Its matching antigen is unknown. The data were taken from a study of blood T cells in healthy people across ages. Study outcomes and limitations: Diversity figures derived from one million T cells were judged to underestimate the true value. Per million T cells, the diversity of TCR beta decreased roughly linearly as age advanced.

Aged roughly 6 to 100, donors were systemically healthy Caucasians from Russia. This CDR3 is 16 amino acids long. The germline gives CDR1 SGHRS, CDR2 YFSETQ. V dropped 6 bases and J dropped 0 bases, with 13 bases sitting between them. Together with a sample-barcoded 5' primer, a J-beta primer mix was included in a second PCR lasting roughly 6 to 12 cycles. TCRdb used MiXCR to reprocess the 5' RACE reads, holding one entry per CDR3 protein. The table includes approximately 600,000 distinct CDR3 sequences, 58% detected once. Source material: blood. The chain uses TRBV5-1 and TRBJ2-6, with D unresolved. The receptor was derived from a man aged 60-69 years in good health. CDR3 DNA: TGCGCCAGCATTGGGATATGGGGCTCTGGGGCCAACGTCCTGACTTTC. It yields the protein CASIGIWGSGANVLTF.